The T cell receptor (beta chain) under discussion was sequenced for a study of T cell repertoires in cytomegalovirus infection. Study details: From public TCR beta signatures came an indication of both CMV infection and matching HLA type.

CDR3 length: 17 residues. The junction had 8 bases not matched to a gene; V was cut back by 0 bases and J by 0 bases. CDR1 MNHEY and CDR2 SVGEGT come from the germline V gene. This clonotype was picked up a small number of times. The antigen remains unidentified. TCRdb reanalysed the reads using MiXCR and keeps one entry per CDR3 protein. The table shows about 920,000 distinct CDR3 sequences, with around 32% occurring only once. This TCR came from a human donor in good health (CMV status not recorded). Some clones in this sample may be carry-over from other donors' samples. The material was cultured CD8+ T cells from PBMCs, obtained from culture after CMV antigen stimulation. This chain links TRBV6-2 or TRBV6-3 with TRBJ2-7, with 7 bases matching TRBD1. CDR3 bases: TGTGCCAGCAGTTACTCACGGTTAGGGACAGCCTCCTACGAGCAGTACGTC. Its protein is CASSYSRLGTASYEQYV.